The clone carrying this TCR beta chain was recorded once. This entry belongs to a study of blood T cell repertoires in COVID-19. Study overall: The study drew acute and convalescent COVID-19 samples from the United States, Italy and Spain. PBMCs, B-cell-depleted T cells, or T cells were the source of the cDNA or gDNA that made up the material.

Germline lookup yields CDR1 SEHNR and CDR2 FQNEAQ (reference sequence). Trimming removed 3 bases from V and 0 bases from J; junction bases left unmatched: 5. The CDR3 loop spans 16 amino acids. Some clones are missing from TCRdb's copy, which holds only in-frame ones; the method was immunoSEQ multiplex PCR. Of just under 350,000 clones listed, about 89% are singletons. The origin of this receptor is a woman aged 50 to 60 with COVID-19, enrolled during active disease. V gene TRBV7-9 combines with J gene TRBJ1-1, with 9 bases fitting TRBD1. The sample comprised peripheral blood. The CDR3 DNA reads as TGTGCCAGCAGCTTGGGGACAGGGTTATTGAACACTGAAGCTTTCTTT. It yields the protein CASSLGTGLLNTEAFF.